Listed below are T cell receptor beta chains from one sample, sequenced in a study of blood T cell repertoires in COVID-19. Data came from immunoSEQ multiplex PCR; TCRdb stores just in-frame clones and leaves some out. The sample carries 150,000 to 200,000 clones, 82% recorded once. The sequenced sample was peripheral blood. The receptors were gathered from a woman aged 65 to 85 with acute or convalescent COVID-19. Each CDR3 is given with its conserved first and last residue. Each record gives: V gene, CDR3 length, clone size, J gene, D gene, CDR3 DNA, CDR3 protein. D genes are given only for firm matches. A clone size is listed for some rows: how often the clone was seen (once, few, many), or a class if it is expanded.

>TRBV5-8|15|-|TRBJ1-5|TRBD1
TGTGCCAGCAGCTTGGGGGACAGCCAAGTTCAGCCCCAGCATTTT
CASSLGDSQVQPQHF
>TRBV6-2/TRBV6-3|14|-|TRBJ1-1|-
TGTGCCAGCAGTTACTCTTCGGGAGTATCTGAAGCTTTCTTT
CASSYSSGVSEAFF
>TRBV6-5|14|-|TRBJ2-7|-
TGTGCCAGCAGTTACTCACTTCAGGTTGACGAGCAGTACTTC
CASSYSLQVDEQYF
>TRBV10-3|14|-|TRBJ2-5|TRBD2
TGTGCCATCAGTGATGGGACTAGCCAAGAGACCCAGTACTTC
CAISDGTSQETQYF
>TRBV24-1|12|-|TRBJ2-5|-
TGTGCCACCAGTGATTGGCGGGAGACCCAGTACTTC
CATSDWRETQYF
>TRBV28|14|-|TRBJ2-7|-
TGTGCCAGCACGATGGACACAGGAACCTACGAGCAGTACTTC
CASTMDTGTYEQYF
>TRBV28|15|once|TRBJ1-2|TRBD1
TGTGCCAGCAGTCAAGCAGGGGGCAAAAACTATGGCTACACCTTC
CASSQAGGKNYGYTF
>TRBV5-1|15|-|TRBJ1-1|TRBD1
TGCGCCAGCAGCTCCGGACAGGGGGCGGGTACTGAAGCTTTCTTT
CASSSGQGAGTEAFF
>TRBV2|19|-|TRBJ2-7|TRBD2
TGTGCCAGCAGTGAAGCGCTTCTGGGACTAGCGGGAGGGCCGGGGGAGCAGTACTTC
CASSEALLGLAGGPGEQYF
>TRBV7-2|14|-|TRBJ2-5|-
TGTGCCAGCAGCGCGCCGGGTAGCCAAGAGACCCAGTACTTC
CASSAPGSQETQYF
>TRBV5-8|14|-|TRBJ1-2|-
TGTGCCAGCAGCCGGACAGCGCAAGACTATGGCTACACCTTC
CASSRTAQDYGYTF
>TRBV9|14|-|TRBJ1-1|-
TGTGCCAGCAGCCCGATCGTCAGCGGAGTGGAAGCTTTCTTT
CASSPIVSGVEAFF
>TRBV28|15|-|TRBJ2-2|-
TGTGCCAGCAGTTTATCTACAGGGAAAACCGGGGAGCTGTTTTTT
CASSLSTGKTGELFF
>TRBV7-2|17|-|TRBJ1-5|-
TGTGCCAGCAGCGGCACGGGCCTCCCCCCGGGGGATCAGCCCCAGCATTTT
CASSGTGLPPGDQPQHF
>TRBV5-4|15|-|TRBJ2-3|-
TGTGCCAGCAGCCTTGGAGGGTTAGTAAGAGATACGCAGTATTTT
CASSLGGLVRDTQYF
>TRBV11-2|15|-|TRBJ1-5|-
TGTGCCAGCAGCCGGGACACCTTATCCAATCAGCCCCAGCATTTT
CASSRDTLSNQPQHF
>TRBV19|16|-|TRBJ1-2|-
TGTGCCAGTAGGCCATTCGGGGTGCGGACTAACTATGGCTACACCTTC
CASRPFGVRTNYGYTF
>TRBV24-1|13|-|TRBJ1-5|TRBD1
TGTGCCACCAGCCAGACAGGGAATCAGCCCCAGCATTTT
CATSQTGNQPQHF
>TRBV3-1/TRBV3-2|20|-|TRBJ2-3|TRBD2
TGTGCCAGCAGCCTTAGCCCGGGACTAGCTGGGAAATCTAGCACAGATACGCAGTATTTT
CASSLSPGLAGKSSTDTQYF
>TRBV10-3|14|-|TRBJ1-6|TRBD1
TGTGCCATCAGCCTAGGACAGGATAATTCACCCCTCCACTTT
CAISLGQDNSPLHF
>TRBV29-1|13|-|TRBJ1-2|TRBD1
TGCAGCGTTGCAAGACAGGGGGCGCAAGGCTACACCTTC
CSVARQGAQGYTF
>TRBV7-2|15|-|TRBJ1-6|TRBD1
TGTGCCAGCAGCTTAGGGACAGGGATTAATTCACCCCTCCACTTT
CASSLGTGINSPLHF
>TRBV10-3|17|-|TRBJ2-2|TRBD2
TGTGCCATCAGTGAGACTAGCGGGAGGCGTGACACCGGGGAGCTGTTTTTT
CAISETSGRRDTGELFF
>TRBV4-2|18|-|TRBJ1-5|-
TGTGCCAGCAGCCAAGATTCCAAGGGAGGACATCGCAATCAGCCCCAGCATTTT
CASSQDSKGGHRNQPQHF
>TRBV6-2/TRBV6-3|18|-|TRBJ2-2|TRBD2
TGTGCCAGCAGTTACTCGAGTTTCGGGGGGTCGAACACCGGGGAGCTGTTTTTT
CASSYSSFGGSNTGELFF
>TRBV7-2|17|-|TRBJ2-1|-
TGTGCCAGCAGCTCACCTAGAGCCGCAAGCTCCTACAATGAGCAGTTCTTC
CASSSPRAASSYNEQFF
>TRBV19|12|once|TRBJ1-2|TRBD1
TGTGCCACCGGGGACAGCAACTATGGCTACACCTTC
CATGDSNYGYTF
>TRBV5-1|15|-|TRBJ1-2|TRBD1
TGCGCCAGCAGCTTGGCGGGACAGCCAAGCTATGGCTACACCTTC
CASSLAGQPSYGYTF
>TRBV11-2|13|once|TRBJ2-5|TRBD1
TGTGCCAGCAGTGGGACAGCCAAAGAGACCCAGTACTTC
CASSGTAKETQYF
>TRBV24-1|16|-|TRBJ2-1|-
TGTGCCACCAGTGAGCCGACCGCCTCTAGGCGAGGTGAGCAGTTCTTC
CATSEPTASRRGEQFF
>TRBV28|14|-|TRBJ2-1|-
TGTGCCAGCCTTAAGGGGGGGACCCCCTATGAGCAGTTCTTC
CASLKGGTPYEQFF
>TRBV7-2|17|-|TRBJ2-7|TRBD2
TGTGCCAGCAGCTTGCCCCGCCAGGATAGCGGGAGAAGGGAGCAGTACTTC
CASSLPRQDSGRREQYF
>TRBV7-9|14|few|TRBJ1-2|TRBD1
TGTGCCAGCAGCCTCGAGGACAGGGCCATTGGCTACACCTTC
CASSLEDRAIGYTF
>TRBV5-4|13|-|TRBJ1-1|TRBD1
TGTGCCAGCAGCCCGGGGACAGGAACTGAAGCTTTCTTT
CASSPGTGTEAFF
>TRBV19|12|-|TRBJ2-1|-
TGTGCCAGTAGCCTAGGCTTCGATGAGCAGTTCTTC
CASSLGFDEQFF
>TRBV9|14|few|TRBJ1-1|TRBD1
TGTGCCAGCAGCGTAGATGCAGGGGGCGGGCGGGCTTTCTTT
CASSVDAGGGRAFF
>TRBV5-1|11|-|TRBJ2-5|-
TGCGCCAGCAGCGCTAGGTCGGCCCAGTACTTC
CASSARSAQYF
>TRBV3-1/TRBV3-2|15|-|TRBJ1-3|-
TGTGCCAGCAGCCAAGTCCTGGGGGCAGGAAACACCATATATTTT
CASSQVLGAGNTIYF
>TRBV9|14|-|TRBJ2-3|TRBD1
TGTGCCAGCAGCGACCGGGACAGGGTAGATACGCAGTATTTT
CASSDRDRVDTQYF
>TRBV28|14|-|TRBJ1-4|TRBD1
TGTGCCAGCAGTTTCAGACAGGGTCGCGAAAAACTGTTTTTT
CASSFRQGREKLFF
>TRBV7-9|11|-|TRBJ1-1|-
TGTGCCAGCAGCTTCGGACTTGAAGCTTTCTTT
CASSFGLEAFF
>TRBV9|16|-|TRBJ2-7|TRBD2
TGTGCCAGCAGCGTAGAGTCGGGAGGGCCGTTCCACGAGCAGTACTTC
CASSVESGGPFHEQYF
>TRBV3-1/TRBV3-2|15|-|TRBJ1-1|-
TGTGCCAGCAGCCTTTCTGACAGGTTGGGCACTGAAGCTTTCTTT
CASSLSDRLGTEAFF
>TRBV4-3|16|-|TRBJ2-5|-
TGCGCCAGCAGCCAAGATCTACGACAGGGAGGAGAGACCCAGTACTTC
CASSQDLRQGGETQYF
>TRBV4-3|15|-|TRBJ1-5|-
TGCGCCAGCAGCCAAGATTTTAGTCGCAATCAGCCCCAGCATTTT
CASSQDFSRNQPQHF
>TRBV9|16|-|TRBJ2-3|TRBD2
TGTGCCAGCAGCGCCTCGCGGGGGGGCCTCTCAGATACGCAGTATTTT
CASSASRGGLSDTQYF
>TRBV19|15|-|TRBJ1-4|TRBD1
TGTGCCAGTAGTATTAGGGGACAGGGTAATGAAAAACTGTTTTTT
CASSIRGQGNEKLFF